Presented here are 22 T cell receptor beta chains from one specimen sequenced in a study of cytomegalovirus exposure and HLA in healthy donors. Researchers ran the PCR with 60 Vbeta and 13 Jbeta primers. Data came from immunoSEQ multiplex PCR; TCRdb stores just in-frame clones and leaves some out. Among 100,000 to 150,000 clones listed, roughly 81% were seen once. Sequenced: PBMCs. The receptors stem from a woman between 25 and 40 years old in good health and CMV-seronegative.

The chain combines TRBV9 with TRBJ2-7; no firm D call. V dropped 0 bases and J dropped 5 bases, with 9 bases sitting between them. The CDR3 extends over 13 amino acids. Germline V CDR1 and CDR2: SGDLS, YYNGEE. As DNA, the CDR3 is TGTGCCAGCAGCGTAGCCCCGTCTGACGAGCAGTACTTC. Translating it yields CASSVAPSDEQYF.

The chain is built from TRBV19 and TRBJ1-5; the D gene is possibly TRBD1 (5 bases). CDR3 length equals 16 residues. The germline gives CDR1 LNHDA, CDR2 SQIVND (reference sequence). V was clipped by 6 bases and J by 1 base, with 16 bases between them. The CDR3, as DNA: TGTGCCAGTAGGCCAGGCGGGGGGGTGAGCAATCAGCCCCAGCATTTT. It is translated as CASRPGGGVSNQPQHF.

This sequence joins TRBV11-3 and TRBJ2-1; 8 nucleotides match TRBD2. Losses at the gene ends were 5 bases for V and 9 bases for J; bases not matched to a gene: 6. The germline gives CDR1 SGHNT, CDR2 YENEEA. The CDR3 has 13 amino acids. The CDR3 region has the DNA TGTGCCAGCAGCCCCGGGGGGGCGGTTGAGCAGTTCTTC. It yields the protein CASSPGGAVEQFF.

The chain uses TRBV18 and TRBJ2-3; 7 bases are shared with TRBD2. The CDR3 extends over 16 amino acids. Germline V gene lookup returns CDR1 KGHSH and CDR2 LQKENI. Germline trimming cut 4 bases from V and 0 bases from J; bases unmatched to any gene: 7. The CDR3 loop reads CASSQEGGRSTDTQYF. The CDR3 nucleotides are TGTGCCAGCTCACAGGAGGGAGGGAGAAGCACAGATACGCAGTATTTT.

In its sample, this clone was seen a few times. The V call is TRBV5-1, the J call TRBJ1-2, with D unresolved. Germline V gene sequence: CDR1 SGHRS, CDR2 YFSETQ. This CDR3 has 14 amino acids. V shed 4 bases and J shed 4 bases, with 14 bases lying between them. The CDR3 sequence: CASSPGGHLYGYTF. The CDR3 nucleotides are TGCGCCAGCAGCCCCGGCGGCCATCTCTATGGCTACACCTTC.

J is TRBJ1-1 and V is TRBV29-1; D is undetermined. With 5 bases removed from V and 1 base from J, the gap between germline ends came to 11 bases. Germline values: CDR1 SQVTM, CDR2 ANQGSEA. This CDR3 is built from 13 residues. In DNA, the CDR3 is TGCAGCGTTAGCCCTCAGGAGAACACTGAAGCTTTCTTT. It translates to CSVSPQENTEAFF.

The chain uses TRBV7-3 and TRBJ2-2; D call uncertain. The V gene's germline CDR1 is SGHTA and CDR2 FQGTGA. V lost 2 bases and J 2 bases, leaving 12 bases between the germline ends. The CDR3 runs to 16 residues. Here the CDR3 DNA reads TGTGCCAGCAGCTTATTACAGCCTCAAAACACCGGGGAGCTGTTTTTT. It translates to CASSLLQPQNTGELFF.

V usage is TRBV10-2 and J usage is TRBJ2-1; the D gene is possibly TRBD1 (5 bases). CDR1 and CDR2 from the germline V gene are WSHSY and SAAADI. V was pared by 1 base and J by 3 bases, with 10 bases between. The CDR3 contains 15 residues. The CDR3 nucleotides are TGCGCCAGCAGTGAGTACCAGGGAAGCTACAATGAGCAGTTCTTC. Amino acid sequence: CASSEYQGSYNEQFF.

The chain couples TRBV9 to TRBJ1-1; D gene ambiguous. The V gene's germline CDR1 is SGDLS and CDR2 YYNGEE. There are 13 residues in the CDR3. V was shortened by 3 bases and J by 2 bases, with 8 bases between the two germline ends. The CDR3 coding sequence is TGTGCCAGCAGCGCCCCCAGTAACACTGAAGCTTTCTTT. Its translation: CASSAPSNTEAFF.

This chain's CDR3 is CASSITSGGPGYEQYF. The CDR3 DNA sequence: TGTGCCAGTAGTATTACTAGCGGGGGGCCAGGATACGAGCAGTACTTC. The chain links TRBV19 to TRBJ2-7; 12 bases are shared with TRBD2. In germline, CDR1 is LNHDA, CDR2 SQIVND (reference sequence). The CDR3 totals 16 residues. J lost 4 bases, V lost 3 bases, and 7 bases had no gene match.

J is TRBJ1-1 and V is TRBV7-9, with 9 bases lining up with TRBD1. Germline CDR1 is SEHNR and CDR2 is FQNEAQ (reference sequence). The CDR3 length is 15 residues. Trimming at V came to 4 bases and at J to 4 bases, leaving 7 bases not matched to a gene. The CDR3 is CASSSRQGVGTEAFF. The CDR3 nucleotides are TGTGCCAGCAGCTCAAGACAGGGGGTGGGCACTGAAGCTTTCTTT.

The chain carries TRBV7-8 and TRBJ2-7; 10 bases are shared with TRBD2. This CDR3 has 18 amino acids. V shed 6 bases, J shed 0 bases, and the junction held 14 bases outside the gene matches. CDR1 is SGHVS, CDR2 FQNEAQ, per germline. DNA of the CDR3: TGTGCCAGCAGATGGGTAGCGGGAGGCTACCCCAGCTCCTACGAGCAGTACTTC. It specifies CASRWVAGGYPSSYEQYF.

The chain employs TRBV6-1 and TRBJ2-5; the D is unclear. V dropped 2 bases and J dropped 5 bases, with 6 bases sitting between them. CDR3 length: 12 amino acids. Germline values: CDR1 MNHNS, CDR2 SASEGT. CDR3 region: CASSEHAETQYF. The CDR3 coding sequence is TGTGCCAGCAGTGAACATGCGGAGACCCAGTACTTC.

V gene TRBV19 combines with J gene TRBJ2-1; 7 bases are a match to TRBD2. Germline assignment: CDR1 LNHDA and CDR2 SQIVND (reference sequence). This CDR3 spans 15 amino acids. The trim removed 3 bases at V and 4 bases at J, leaving 6 bases unmatched. In nucleotides, the CDR3 is TGTGCCAGTAGTATGAGGCGGGAGTGGTACAATGAGCAGTTCTTC. It codes for CASSMRREWYNEQFF.

This clone was seen once. The chain joins TRBV7-9 to TRBJ2-2; D is ambiguous. Trimming took 7 bases from V and 6 from J, leaving 3 bases between them. The CDR3 length is 10 residues. Germline V lookup: CDR1 SEHNR, CDR2 FQNEAQ (reference sequence). CDR3 sequence reads: CASTSGELFF. The CDR3 DNA follows: TGTGCCAGCACCTCCGGGGAGCTGTTTTTT.

The DNA of the CDR3 is TGTGCCAGCAGCTTTCAGTTCACAGATACGCAGTATTTT. It is translated as CASSFQFTDTQYF. The chain is built from TRBV7-2 and TRBJ2-3; D uncertain. The CDR3 sequence is 13 residues long. CDR1 SGHTA and CDR2 FQGNSA come from the germline V gene. The V and J ends lost 3 bases and 2 bases respectively, with 6 bases between them.

Details on this clone: At one end, the junction sequence differs from germline, possibly due to a read error. The V gene is TRBV7-9, the J gene TRBJ1-2; tentatively, D is TRBD1 (5 bases). CDR1 and CDR2 from the germline V gene are SEHNR and FQNEAQ (reference sequence). The CDR3 consists of 11 residues. The DNA of the CDR3 is TGTGCCAGCAGCTCGGGACTGCCTGCTCTCTTC. Protein: CASSSGLPALF.

The V gene is TRBV10-3, the J gene TRBJ2-5, with a weak D call TRBD2 (5 bases). Germline CDR1 and CDR2: ENHRY and SYGVKD. V lost 3 bases and J lost 5, with 7 bases in between. The CDR3 spans 12 residues. Here the CDR3 DNA reads TGTGCCATCAGTGATAGCGAGGAGACCCAGTACTTC. It yields the protein CAISDSEETQYF.

The chain joins TRBV7-2 to TRBJ2-1, with 14 bases that match TRBD2. Germline-derived CDR1 and CDR2 are SGHTA and FQGNSA. The CDR3 loop spans 18 amino acids. Trimming removed 4 bases from V and 8 bases from J; junction bases left unmatched: 13. DNA for the CDR3: TGTGCCAGCAGCTCTCACCGACTAGCGGGAGGGCCGTCGGATGAGCAGTTCTTC. Residues: CASSSHRLAGGPSDEQFF. The full variable domain, with the rest looked up from reference TRBV7-2 and TRBJ2-1, is GAGVSQSPSNKVTEKGKDVELRCDPISGHTALYWYRQSLGQGLEFLIYFQGNSAPDKSGLPSDRFSAERTGGSVSTLTIQRTQQEDSAVYLCASSSHRLAGGPSDEQFFGPGTRLTVL.

V and J are TRBV5-1 and TRBJ1-6, with TRBD1 identical over 11 bases. The V gene end was trimmed by 2 bases and the J gene end by 9 bases; junction bases not matched to a gene: 4. CDR1 and CDR2 from the germline V gene are SGHRS and YFSETQ. The CDR3 is made up of 15 amino acids. CDR3 coding DNA: TGCGCCAGCAGCTTAGGGACAGGGGGGGGTTCACCCCTCCACTTT. Amino acid sequence: CASSLGTGGGSPLHF.

The chain carries TRBV6-6 and TRBJ2-7, with D possibly being TRBD1 (6 bases). Trimming left V 2 bases short and J 3 bases short, with 14 bases between. The CDR3 consists of 15 residues. The germline V gene encodes CDR1 MNHNY and CDR2 SVGAGI (reference sequence). CDR3 DNA: TGTGCCAGCAGTTACGGAGTGACAGGCCTCTACGAGCAGTACTTC. It encodes CASSYGVTGLYEQYF.

The CDR3 DNA reads TGCAGCGTTGATACAGGGACGTGGGAGCAGTACTTC. Translation gives CSVDTGTWEQYF. The J gene is TRBJ2-5, the V gene TRBV29-1; TRBD1 is a possible D gene (6 bases). The germline gives CDR1 SQVTM, CDR2 ANQGSEA. The CDR3 sequence is 12 residues long. V dropped 3 bases and J dropped 11 bases, with 16 bases sitting between them.